The clone carrying this T cell receptor (beta chain) was detected ten times or more. As yet, its antigen is unknown. Constant-segment-primed 5'RACE gave TCR alpha and TCR beta cDNA libraries with sample barcodes and UMIs. TCRdb fed the 5' RACE reads into MiXCR, producing one record per CDR3 protein. The sample has approximately 150,000 distinct CDR3 sequences; 6% to 7% are singletons. This specimen belongs to a study of T-cell memory formation after mild COVID-19. Study summary: Clusters of TCRs were largely donor specific.

Study-wide findings and caveats: Pre-infection memory held some responding clones, suggesting pre-existing cross-reactive T cells responded. The second-wave clones peaking on day 37 were not confirmed as SARS-CoV-2-specific.

The germline V gene has CDR1 MGHDK and CDR2 SYGVNS. CDR3 length equals 16 residues. The V gene end was trimmed by 7 bases and the J gene end by 5 bases; junction bases not matched to a gene: 10. Source material: PBMCs or a T cell subset sorted from them (not recorded which). The clonotype originates from an adult woman who had mild COVID-19 (a few samples of this study predate the infection). Cell type and time point are not known. The gene calls are TRBV25-1 and TRBJ2-2; TRBD2 matches 10 bases. The CDR3 spells CASTPASGGATGELFF. CDR3 sequence (DNA): TGTGCCAGCACCCCGGCAAGCGGGGGGGCGACCGGGGAGCTGTTTTTT.